This T cell receptor (beta chain) originates from a study of T cell responses to AZD1222 COVID-19 vaccine. Turning to the study itself: Second doses at about 4 or about 12 weeks were pooled.

Details on this clone: Antigen: not known.

Findings of the study overall: Baseline serology detected seropositivity in only five or six AZD1222 recipients.

TCRdb's table, derived via immunoSEQ multiplex PCR, lists solely in-frame clones and lacks some. The data show some 120,000 clones, with 89% seen just once and about 1.4% held by the top ten. The specimen was peripheral blood, collected on day 0 of AZD1222 vaccination. This clonotype was sampled from an adult in good health.

The CDR3 region is CASSLDRVTFF. The DNA of the CDR3 is TGTGCCAGCAGCTTGGACAGGGTGACTTTCTTT. This sequence joins TRBV6-5 and TRBJ1-1; 8 bases fit TRBD1. CDR3 length: 11 amino acids. The V segment lost 6 bases and the J segment 12 bases; nucleotides outside the gene matches: 6. Looked up from germline, CDR1 is MNHEY and CDR2 is SVGAGI.